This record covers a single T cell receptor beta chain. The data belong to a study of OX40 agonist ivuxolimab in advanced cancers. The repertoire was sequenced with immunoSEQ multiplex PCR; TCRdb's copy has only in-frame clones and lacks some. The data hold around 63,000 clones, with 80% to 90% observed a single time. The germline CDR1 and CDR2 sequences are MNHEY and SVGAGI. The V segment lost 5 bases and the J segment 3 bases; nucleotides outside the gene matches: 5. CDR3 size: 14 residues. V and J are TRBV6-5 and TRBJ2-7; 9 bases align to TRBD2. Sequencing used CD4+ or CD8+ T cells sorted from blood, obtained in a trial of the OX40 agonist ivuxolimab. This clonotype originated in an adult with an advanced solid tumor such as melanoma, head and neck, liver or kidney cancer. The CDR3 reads CASSRSGRDYEQYF. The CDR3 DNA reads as TGTGCCAGCAGTCGTAGCGGGAGAGACTACGAGCAGTACTTC.